Here is one TCR beta chain with its context. Its target is not known. The data were obtained in a study of radiation and T cells in renal cell carcinoma. Notes on the study in general: In blood, top tumor clones expanded by 2 weeks, shrinking by 4. No pretreatment tumor biopsies were available for baseline clonotypes.

The V gene's germline CDR1 is KGHSH and CDR2 LQKENI. The CDR3 length is 14 residues. V dropped 0 bases and J dropped 4 bases, with 9 bases sitting between them. TCRdb's copy holds only in-frame clones and misses some; the assay was immunoSEQ multiplex PCR. In the table there are tens of thousands of clones, around 81% of which are singletons. Time point meaning: blood 4 weeks post-SBRT, at nephrectomy. Specified treatment: 15 Gy SBRT to primary tumor, nephrectomy 4 weeks later. Nephrectomy followed 15 Gy stereotactic body radiation by 4 weeks. The tumor was a clear cell renal cell carcinoma. V usage is TRBV18 and J usage is TRBJ1-2, with D uncertain. This sequence was found in a man in his forties or fifties with renal cell carcinoma. Sample: blood, taken from a patient whose treatment included radiotherapy and nephrectomy. The CDR3 reads CASSPPGQIYGYTF. CDR3 DNA: TGTGCCAGCTCACCACCGGGCCAGATCTATGGCTACACCTTC.